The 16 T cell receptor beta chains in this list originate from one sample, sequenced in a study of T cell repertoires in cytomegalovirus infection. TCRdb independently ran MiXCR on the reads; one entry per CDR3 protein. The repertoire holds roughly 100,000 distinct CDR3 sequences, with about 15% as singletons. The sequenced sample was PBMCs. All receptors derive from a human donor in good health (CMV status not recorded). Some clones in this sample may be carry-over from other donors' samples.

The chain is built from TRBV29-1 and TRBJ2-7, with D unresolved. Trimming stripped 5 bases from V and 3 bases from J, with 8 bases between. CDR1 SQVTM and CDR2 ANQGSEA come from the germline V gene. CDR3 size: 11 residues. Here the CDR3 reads CSVRRDYEQYF. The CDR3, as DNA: TGCAGCGTTCGAAGGGACTACGAGCAGTACTTC.

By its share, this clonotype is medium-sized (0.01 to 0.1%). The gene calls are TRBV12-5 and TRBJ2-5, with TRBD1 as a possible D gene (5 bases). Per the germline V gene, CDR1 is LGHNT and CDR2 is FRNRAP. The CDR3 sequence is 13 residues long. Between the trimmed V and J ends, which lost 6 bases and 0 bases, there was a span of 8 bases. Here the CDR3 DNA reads TGTGCTAGTGGCTCGACAGACCAAGAGACCCAGTACTTC. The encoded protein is CASGSTDQETQYF.

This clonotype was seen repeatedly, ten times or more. CDR3 in amino acids: CASSLSGQGGEKLFF. The CDR3 DNA sequence: TGTGCCAGCAGCTTATCTGGACAGGGAGGTGAAAAACTGTTTTTT. The chain has TRBV7-8 and TRBJ1-4; 8 bases are shared with TRBD1. CDR3 length: 15 residues. Unmatched junction bases numbered 6, after V lost 2 bases and J lost 7 bases. Germline V CDR1 and CDR2: SGHVS, FQNEAQ.

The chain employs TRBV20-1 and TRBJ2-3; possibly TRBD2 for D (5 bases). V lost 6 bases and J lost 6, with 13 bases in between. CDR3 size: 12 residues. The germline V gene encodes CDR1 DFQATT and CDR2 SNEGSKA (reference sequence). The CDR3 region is CSAGARVDTQYF. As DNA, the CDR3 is TGCAGTGCGGGTGCGCGGGTGGATACGCAGTATTTT.

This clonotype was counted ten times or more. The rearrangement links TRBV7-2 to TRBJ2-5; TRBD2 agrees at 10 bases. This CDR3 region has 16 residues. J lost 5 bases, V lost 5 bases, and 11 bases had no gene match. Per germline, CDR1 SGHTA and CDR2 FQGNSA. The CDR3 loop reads CASSIRSGGARETQYF. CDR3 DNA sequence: TGTGCCAGCAGCATCCGCAGCGGGGGGGCCCGGGAGACCCAGTACTTC.

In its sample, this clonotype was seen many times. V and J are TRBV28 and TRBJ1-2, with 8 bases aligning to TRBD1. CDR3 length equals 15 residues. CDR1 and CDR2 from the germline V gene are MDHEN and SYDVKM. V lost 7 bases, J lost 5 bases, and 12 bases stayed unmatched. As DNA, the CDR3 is TGTGCCAGCACCCTAGGGGCGACAGGGGTATATGGCTACACCTTC. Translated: CASTLGATGVYGYTF.

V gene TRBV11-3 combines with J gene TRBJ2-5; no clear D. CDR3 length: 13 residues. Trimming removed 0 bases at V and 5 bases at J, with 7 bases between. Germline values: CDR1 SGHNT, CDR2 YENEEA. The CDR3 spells CASSLEMDETQYF. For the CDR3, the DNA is TGTGCCAGCAGCTTAGAGATGGATGAGACCCAGTACTTC.

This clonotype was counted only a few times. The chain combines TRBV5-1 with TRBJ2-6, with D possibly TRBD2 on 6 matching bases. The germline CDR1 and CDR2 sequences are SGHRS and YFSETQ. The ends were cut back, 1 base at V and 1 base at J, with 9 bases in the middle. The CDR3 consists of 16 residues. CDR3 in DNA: TGCGCCAGCAGCTTGTGGGGGGAGTCTGGGGCCAACGTCCTGACTTTC. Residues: CASSLWGESGANVLTF.

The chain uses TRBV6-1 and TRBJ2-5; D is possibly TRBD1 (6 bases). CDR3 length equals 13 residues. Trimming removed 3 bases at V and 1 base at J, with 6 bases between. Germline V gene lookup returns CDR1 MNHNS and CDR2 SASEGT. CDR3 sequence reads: CASSDRGQETQYF. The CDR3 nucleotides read TGTGCCAGCAGTGACAGGGGCCAAGAGACCCAGTACTTC.

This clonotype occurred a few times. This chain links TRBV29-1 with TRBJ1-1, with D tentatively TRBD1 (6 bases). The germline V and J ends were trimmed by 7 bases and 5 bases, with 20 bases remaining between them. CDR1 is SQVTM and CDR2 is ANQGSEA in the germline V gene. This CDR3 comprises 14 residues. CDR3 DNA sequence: TGCAGCGCCTCCGAGGGGGGTGGGAGGACTGAAGCTTTCTTT. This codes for CSASEGGGRTEAFF.

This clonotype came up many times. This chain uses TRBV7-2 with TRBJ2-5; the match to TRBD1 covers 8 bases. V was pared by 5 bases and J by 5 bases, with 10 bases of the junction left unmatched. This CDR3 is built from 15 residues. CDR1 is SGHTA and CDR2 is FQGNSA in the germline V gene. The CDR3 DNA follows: TGTGCCAGCAGCGAGACGGACAGGGTATGGGAGACCCAGTACTTC. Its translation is CASSETDRVWETQYF.

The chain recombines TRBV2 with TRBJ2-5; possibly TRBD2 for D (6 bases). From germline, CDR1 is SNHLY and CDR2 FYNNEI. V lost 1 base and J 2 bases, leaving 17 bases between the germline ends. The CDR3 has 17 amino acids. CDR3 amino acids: CASSEGYSGAKQETQYF. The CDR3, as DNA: TGTGCCAGCAGTGAAGGGTATTCGGGAGCTAAGCAAGAGACCCAGTACTTC.

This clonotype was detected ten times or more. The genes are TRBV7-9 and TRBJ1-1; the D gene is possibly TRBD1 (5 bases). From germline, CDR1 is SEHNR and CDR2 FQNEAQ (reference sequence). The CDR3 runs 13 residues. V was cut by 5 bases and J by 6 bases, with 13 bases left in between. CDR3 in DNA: TGTGCCAGCAGCCCGCAGGGAGCACCTGAAGCTTTCTTT. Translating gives CASSPQGAPEAFF.

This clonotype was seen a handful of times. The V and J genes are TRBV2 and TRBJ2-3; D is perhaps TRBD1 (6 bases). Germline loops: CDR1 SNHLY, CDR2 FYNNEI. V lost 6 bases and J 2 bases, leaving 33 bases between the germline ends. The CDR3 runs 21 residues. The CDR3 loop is CASRTGYGQIGGAPHTDTQYF. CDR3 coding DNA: TGTGCCAGCAGGACCGGTTACGGACAGATTGGTGGGGCCCCACACACAGATACGCAGTATTTT.

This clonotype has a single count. The CDR3 loop is CSVVDRFYEQYF. CDR3 coding DNA: TGCAGCGTTGTAGACAGGTTCTACGAGCAGTACTTC. The V call is TRBV29-1, the J call TRBJ2-7; D may be TRBD1 (6 bases). The CDR3 sequence is 12 residues long. Germline-derived CDR1 and CDR2 are SQVTM and ANQGSEA. V was pared by 4 bases and J by 3 bases, with 10 bases between.

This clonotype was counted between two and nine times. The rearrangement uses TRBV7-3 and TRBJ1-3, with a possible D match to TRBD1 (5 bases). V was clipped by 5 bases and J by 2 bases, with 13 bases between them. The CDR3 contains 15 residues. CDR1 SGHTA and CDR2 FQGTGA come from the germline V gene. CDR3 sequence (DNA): TGTGCCAGCAGCGTTACAGGATATCCTGGAAACACCATATATTTT. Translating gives CASSVTGYPGNTIYF.